A selection of T cell receptor beta chains follows, all from one sample in a study of blood T cell repertoires in COVID-19. Clones were sequenced by immunoSEQ multiplex PCR, and TCRdb holds only the in-frame ones, with some missing. The repertoire includes a few hundred thousand clones, 65% to 90% of them detected once, and 8% to 13% sits in the top ten. Sequenced sample: PBMCs or T cells enriched from blood (not recorded which). All receptors derive from a woman aged 18-29 years who had recovered from COVID-19. CDR3s include the opening cysteine and the closing phenylalanine or tryptophan. A D gene is named only where the DNA matches it firmly. The listing skips clone size in some rows; elsewhere it reads once, few, many or a size class.

clone_size	v_call	j_call	d_call	cdr3_aa	cdr3_nt
NA	TRBV7-9	TRBJ2-7	TRBD2	CASSPRSSGVSTYEQYF	TGTGCCAGCAGCCCCCGGAGTAGCGGGGTGTCGACCTACGAGCAGTACTTC
NA	TRBV24-1	TRBJ2-3	TRBD2	CATSDSLVTSPNTQYF	TGTGCCACCAGTGATTCCCTCGTGACTAGCCCTAATACGCAGTATTTT
few	TRBV5-4	TRBJ1-2	TRBD1	CASSPGQGSYGYTF	TGTGCCAGCAGCCCAGGACAGGGCTCCTATGGCTACACCTTC
NA	TRBV5-1	TRBJ2-7	TRBD1	CASSLADDRAYEQYF	TGCGCCAGCAGCTTGGCCGATGACAGGGCCTACGAGCAGTACTTC
once	TRBV19	TRBJ1-2	TRBD1	CASSSLPGQGTHGYTF	TGTGCCAGTAGTTCCCTCCCGGGACAGGGCACACATGGCTACACCTTC
NA	TRBV5-1	TRBJ2-3	TRBD1	CASSSSGTGTDTQYF	TGCGCCAGCAGCTCGTCCGGGACAGGGACAGATACGCAGTATTTT
NA	TRBV19	TRBJ1-5	NA	CASRGEGSNQPQHF	TGTGCCAGTCGCGGCGAGGGAAGCAATCAGCCCCAGCATTTT
NA	TRBV19	TRBJ2-7	TRBD1	CASSTGTGGSYEQYF	TGTGCCAGTAGTACCGGGACAGGGGGGTCCTACGAGCAGTACTTC
NA	TRBV18	TRBJ2-7	TRBD1	CASSPRQGTYEQYF	TGTGCCAGCTCACCACGACAGGGAACCTACGAGCAGTACTTC
NA	TRBV5-6	TRBJ1-2	TRBD1	CASSPTRQGLDGYTF	TGTGCCAGCAGCCCAACTCGACAGGGGCTTGATGGCTACACCTTC
NA	TRBV24-1	TRBJ2-2	TRBD2	CATSDSSTSGHYGELFF	TGTGCCACCAGTGATTCCTCGACTAGCGGGCATTACGGGGAGCTGTTTTTT
NA	TRBV9	TRBJ2-3	NA	CASSDRVGVTDTQYF	TGTGCCAGCAGCGACAGGGTTGGGGTCACAGATACGCAGTATTTT
NA	TRBV5-4	TRBJ2-7	TRBD2	CASSLSLAGWGSYEQYF	TGTGCCAGCAGCTTGTCACTAGCGGGATGGGGGTCCTACGAGCAGTACTTC
NA	TRBV28	TRBJ2-4	TRBD1	CASSSSTGGWAKNIQYF	TGTGCCAGCAGTTCCTCGACAGGGGGATGGGCCAAAAACATTCAGTACTTC
NA	TRBV7-3	TRBJ2-1	NA	CASSPGVAGVYNEQFF	TGTGCCAGCAGCCCAGGAGTGGCAGGGGTTTACAATGAGCAGTTCTTC
NA	TRBV14	TRBJ1-3	NA	CASSQDMGARWNTIYF	TGTGCCAGCAGCCAAGATATGGGGGCTAGGTGGAACACCATATATTTT
NA	TRBV27	TRBJ1-1	TRBD1	CASRRTGASRTEAFF	TGTGCCAGCAGACGCACAGGGGCCAGTCGGACTGAAGCTTTCTTT
NA	TRBV30	TRBJ1-4	NA	CAWSVRVGEKLFF	TGTGCCTGGAGTGTACGGGTTGGAGAAAAACTGTTTTTT
NA	TRBV28	TRBJ1-2	NA	CASLSSGRELWGYTF	TGTGCCAGCCTCTCATCTGGTAGGGAGCTATGGGGCTACACCTTC
NA	TRBV27	TRBJ2-5	NA	CASSLFGGQRETQYF	TGTGCCAGCAGTTTATTTGGGGGACAACGGGAGACCCAGTACTTC
NA	TRBV30	TRBJ1-1	TRBD1	CASTRGRLNTEAFF	TGTGCCTCGACGAGGGGGCGGTTAAACACTGAAGCTTTCTTT
NA	TRBV6-5	TRBJ2-7	TRBD1	CASSSPGQGTFEQYF	TGTGCCAGCAGTTCGCCGGGACAGGGAACCTTCGAGCAGTACTTC
NA	TRBV5-6	TRBJ1-2	NA	CASSLALYGYTF	TGTGCCAGCAGCTTGGCCCTCTATGGCTACACCTTC
NA	TRBV10-3	TRBJ1-2	TRBD1	CAISVQGAEGYTF	TGTGCCATCAGCGTACAGGGGGCGGAAGGCTACACCTTC
NA	TRBV3-1/TRBV3-2	TRBJ1-6	NA	CASSQVGSSSPLHF	TGTGCCAGCAGCCAAGTTGGGAGCAGTTCACCCCTCCACTTT
NA	TRBV5-8	TRBJ1-3	TRBD1	CASSLITQGSGNTIYF	TGTGCCAGCAGCTTGATCACACAGGGGTCTGGAAACACCATATATTTT
NA	TRBV24-1	TRBJ2-4	TRBD1	CATSDSDRGRNIQYF	TGTGCCACCAGTGATTCAGACAGGGGGCGAAACATTCAGTACTTC
NA	TRBV2	TRBJ2-3	TRBD2	CASSERLAGSDTQYF	TGTGCCAGCAGTGAACGACTAGCGGGGTCCGATACGCAGTATTTT
NA	TRBV28	TRBJ2-7	NA	CASSLSGIPYEQYF	TGTGCCAGCAGTTTATCGGGAATACCCTACGAGCAGTACTTC
once	TRBV13	TRBJ2-2	TRBD2	CASISGSDTGELFF	TGTGCCAGTATTAGCGGGAGTGACACCGGGGAGCTGTTTTTT
NA	TRBV7-8	TRBJ1-5	NA	CASSFLNQGAGNQPQHF	TGTGCCAGCAGCTTCCTCAACCAGGGCGCGGGCAATCAGCCCCAGCATTTT
NA	TRBV28	TRBJ2-7	NA	CASRPWGSQYTYEQYF	TGTGCCAGCAGACCCTGGGGCTCACAATATACCTACGAGCAGTACTTC
NA	TRBV30	TRBJ1-3	TRBD1	CACNPRGPIGNTIYF	TGTGCCTGCAACCCCAGGGGGCCTATTGGAAACACCATATATTTT
NA	TRBV11-2	TRBJ1-1	NA	CASSLEGPAEAFF	TGTGCCAGCAGCTTAGAGGGGCCCGCTGAAGCTTTCTTT
few	TRBV7-9	TRBJ1-2	TRBD1	CASSPQQGYYGYTF	TGTGCCAGCAGCCCACAACAGGGGTACTATGGCTACACCTTC
few	TRBV7-3	TRBJ1-1	NA	CASSLGGWDTEAFF	TGTGCCAGCAGCTTAGGAGGGTGGGACACTGAAGCTTTCTTT
NA	TRBV29-1	TRBJ1-2	NA	CSVDPQNYGYTF	TGCAGCGTTGACCCCCAGAACTATGGCTACACCTTC
NA	TRBV2	TRBJ1-5	TRBD1	CASRGTGGWIQPQHF	TGTGCCAGCAGGGGGACAGGGGGCTGGATCCAGCCCCAGCATTTT
NA	TRBV12-3/TRBV12-4	TRBJ1-4	TRBD1	CASSKDRAFQFF	TGTGCCAGCAGTAAGGACAGGGCCTTTCAGTTTTTT
NA	TRBV2	TRBJ1-5	TRBD1	CASSGQGNGQPQHF	TGTGCCAGCAGTGGACAGGGTAATGGTCAGCCCCAGCATTTT
NA	TRBV6-5	TRBJ1-6	NA	CASILHGGSPLHF	TGTGCCAGCATCCTCCACGGTGGTTCACCCCTCCACTTT
NA	TRBV19	TRBJ2-1	NA	CASSIDLVANEQFF	TGTGCCAGTAGTATAGATTTAGTAGCGAATGAGCAGTTCTTC
NA	TRBV6-5	TRBJ1-1	NA	CASSSGPVTEAFF	TGTGCCAGCTCCAGTGGTCCAGTCACTGAAGCTTTCTTT
NA	TRBV6-1	TRBJ2-2	TRBD2	CASSEPLGLAGGKTGELFF	TGTGCCAGCAGTGAACCCCTCGGACTAGCGGGAGGAAAAACCGGGGAGCTGTTTTTT